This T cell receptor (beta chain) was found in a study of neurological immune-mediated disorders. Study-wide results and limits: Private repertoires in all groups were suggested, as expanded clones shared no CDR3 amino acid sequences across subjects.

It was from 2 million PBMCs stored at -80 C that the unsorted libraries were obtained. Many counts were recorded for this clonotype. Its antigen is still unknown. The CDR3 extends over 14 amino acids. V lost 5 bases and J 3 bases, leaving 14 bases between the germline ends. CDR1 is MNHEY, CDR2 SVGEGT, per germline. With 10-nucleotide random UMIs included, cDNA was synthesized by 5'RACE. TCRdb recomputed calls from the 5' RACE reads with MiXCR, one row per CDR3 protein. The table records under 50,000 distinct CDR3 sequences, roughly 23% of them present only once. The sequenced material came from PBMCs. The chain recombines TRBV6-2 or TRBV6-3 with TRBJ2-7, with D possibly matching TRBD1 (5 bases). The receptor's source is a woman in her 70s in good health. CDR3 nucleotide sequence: TGTGCCAGCAGTCCTCGCGACAGCTTCTACGAGCAGTACTTC. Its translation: CASSPRDSFYEQYF.